Shown below are 18 T cell receptor beta chains from a single sample sequenced in a study of T cell repertoires in cytomegalovirus infection. TCRdb redid the calling of the reads with MiXCR, one entry per CDR3 protein. The data contain about 240,000 distinct CDR3 sequences, about 7% of them seen just once; the ten biggest clones take up around 6.5%. Sequencing was performed on PBMCs. The receptors stem from a human donor in good health (CMV status not recorded). Some clones in this sample may be carry-over from other donors' samples.

This clonotype was counted ten times or more. The J gene is TRBJ1-1, the V gene TRBV7-9, with 8 nucleotides matching TRBD1. The CDR3 length is 15 residues. Germline assignment: CDR1 SEHNR and CDR2 FQNEAQ (reference sequence). J was trimmed by 0 bases and V by 5 bases; bases with no gene match: 5. The CDR3 DNA reads as TGTGCCAGCAGCCCAAAGGACAGGGTGAACACTGAAGCTTTCTTT. Amino acids: CASSPKDRVNTEAFF.

This clonotype came up many times. CDR3 in DNA: TGTGCCAGCGTATCAGATAATGGGGGCACTGAAGCTTTCTTT. Translation: CASVSDNGGTEAFF. This chain links TRBV6-1 with TRBJ1-1, with D possibly matching TRBD1 (5 bases). V was shortened by 8 bases and J by 4 bases, with 17 bases between the two germline ends. This CDR3 region has 14 residues. Germline assignment: CDR1 MNHNS and CDR2 SASEGT.

This clonotype has only a few counts. The chain links TRBV12-3 or TRBV12-4 to TRBJ2-4, with 7 positions matching TRBD1. This CDR3 is built from 16 residues. V lost 5 bases, J lost 0 bases, and 7 bases stayed unmatched. CDR3 bases: TGTGCCAGCAGTCAACAGAACAGGGGAGCCAAAAACATTCAGTACTTC. This encodes CASSQQNRGAKNIQYF.

Many counts were recorded for this clonotype. The rearrangement uses TRBV4-1 and TRBJ1-2; D remains unclear. The V gene lost 1 base and the J gene lost 3 bases, with 12 bases spanning the gap. The CDR3 is 15 amino acids. Germline V gene lookup returns CDR1 MGHRA and CDR2 YSYEKL. The CDR3 loop reads CASSQGGVQYYGYTF. CDR3 nucleotide sequence: TGCGCCAGCAGCCAAGGGGGTGTACAGTACTATGGCTACACCTTC.

This clonotype has at least ten counts. V usage is TRBV29-1 and J usage is TRBJ1-4; D is unresolved. Germline V gives CDR1 SQVTM, CDR2 ANQGSEA. This CDR3 region has 13 residues. V was cut by 7 bases and J by 6 bases, with 15 bases left in between. CDR3 DNA sequence: TGCAGCGCCTCCCAGAGAAGGGATGAAAAACTGTTTTTT. Protein: CSASQRRDEKLFF.

This clonotype was detected ten times or more. This rearrangement joins TRBV6-2 or TRBV6-3 to TRBJ1-1; weak D call: TRBD1 (6 bases). The V end lost 1 base, the J end lost 1 base, and 10 bases lay between the germline ends. Germline V gives CDR1 MNHEY, CDR2 SVGEGT. This CDR3 has 15 residues. CDR3 sequence reads: CASSYLGGSNTEAFF. DNA for the CDR3: TGTGCCAGCAGTTACTTGGGGGGCTCGAACACTGAAGCTTTCTTT.

This clonotype has a count of ten or more. V is TRBV7-2 and J is TRBJ1-1; 8 bases are a match to TRBD1. Germline-derived CDR1 and CDR2 are SGHTA and FQGNSA. Trimming at V came to 2 bases and at J to 8 bases, leaving 4 bases not matched to a gene. This CDR3 is 13 amino acids long. The CDR3 region has the DNA TGTGCCAGCAGCTTACAGGGGGCTATAGAAGCTTTCTTT. This gives the protein CASSLQGAIEAFF.

This clonotype was found many times. The J gene is TRBJ1-1, the V gene TRBV10-2; D uncertain. The ends were cut back, 2 bases at V and 4 bases at J, with 5 bases in the middle. This CDR3 has 12 amino acids. CDR1 and CDR2 from the germline V gene are WSHSY and SAAADI. The CDR3 DNA reads TGCGCCAGCAGTGAGCAGGTCACTGAAGCTTTCTTT. Amino acids: CASSEQVTEAFF.

This clonotype came up a few times. The chain combines TRBV7-2 with TRBJ1-6, with no clear D. Germline V gene data show CDR1 as SGHTA and CDR2 as FQGNSA. Trimming left V 3 bases short and J 12 bases short, with 6 bases between. The CDR3 sequence is 11 residues long. This CDR3 reads CASSFSGPLHF. In nucleotides, the CDR3 is TGTGCCAGCAGCTTCTCGGGACCCCTCCACTTT.

There are many counts of this clonotype. The chain couples TRBV4-1 to TRBJ2-1; 14 nucleotides match TRBD2. V lost 3 bases, J lost 8 bases, and 6 bases stayed unmatched. This CDR3 has 16 residues. Germline lookup yields CDR1 MGHRA and CDR2 YSYEKL. CDR3 region: CASSQPGTSGGHEQFF. In DNA form, the CDR3 reads TGCGCCAGCAGCCAGCCCGGGACTAGCGGGGGCCATGAGCAGTTCTTC.

This clonotype was seen ten or more times. The chain employs TRBV7-2 and TRBJ2-7, with D hard to call. Between the trimmed V and J ends, which lost 3 bases and 2 bases, there was a span of 11 bases. Germline values: CDR1 SGHTA, CDR2 FQGNSA. The CDR3 is made up of 14 amino acids. This CDR3 is CASSFRRITYEQYF. CDR3 in DNA: TGTGCCAGCAGCTTTAGGCGGATAACCTACGAGCAGTACTTC.

This clonotype occurred many times. The chain recombines TRBV28 with TRBJ1-2; 9 bases map to TRBD1. The germline CDR1 and CDR2 sequences are MDHEN and SYDVKM. V was pared by 5 bases and J by 6 bases, with 7 bases of the junction left unmatched. This CDR3 region has 14 residues. CDR3 amino acids: CASSAPDRGDGYTF. CDR3 DNA: TGTGCCAGCAGTGCCCCGGACAGGGGTGATGGCTACACCTTC.

This clonotype was found once. The CDR3 DNA is TGCAGTGCCAAGAGGTTCGCAGGGACGAGAGGGGAGCAGTTCTTC. Its translation is CSAKRFAGTRGEQFF. The V gene is TRBV20-1, the J gene TRBJ2-1; D is possibly TRBD1 or TRBD2 (5 bases each). This CDR3 has 15 residues. The V gene's germline CDR1 is DFQATT and CDR2 SNEGSKA (reference sequence). Trimming took off 6 bases at V and 10 bases at J, with 25 bases between the two ends.

This clonotype was seen ten or more times. The rearrangement joins TRBV9 to TRBJ2-7; a possible D gene is TRBD1 (5 bases). V shed 0 bases and J shed 3 bases, with 13 bases lying between them. This CDR3 comprises 15 residues. Germline V gene lookup returns CDR1 SGDLS and CDR2 YYNGEE. The CDR3 DNA reads TGTGCCAGCAGCGTAGAGGCAGGGTGGGACTACGAGCAGTACTTC. It yields the protein CASSVEAGWDYEQYF. The variable domain in full, with the rest retrieved from reference TRBV9 and TRBJ2-7, is DSGVTQTPKHLITATGQRVTLRCSPRSGDLSVYWYQQSLDQGLQFLIQYYNGEERAKGNILERFSAQQFPDLHSELNLSSLELGDSALYFCASSVEAGWDYEQYFGPGTRLTVT.

This clonotype was detected ten times or more. The rearrangement joins TRBV3-1 to TRBJ1-3, with D hard to call. The CDR3 has 13 residues. Germline V gene sequence: CDR1 LGHDT, CDR2 YNNKEL (reference sequence). V lost 4 bases and J lost 2, with 6 bases in between. This chain's CDR3 is CASSRGTGNTIYF. The CDR3 nucleotides read TGTGCCAGCAGCCGAGGGACTGGAAACACCATATATTTT.

The sample holds many counts of this clonotype. The chain links TRBV12-3 or TRBV12-4 to TRBJ1-3; the D is unclear. This CDR3 is 13 amino acids long. With 4 bases removed from V and 4 bases from J, the gap between germline ends came to 8 bases. CDR3 nucleotides: TGTGCCAGCAGTTCGCGACGCGGAAACACCATATATTTT. It specifies CASSSRRGNTIYF.

This sequence joins TRBV27 and TRBJ1-6; TRBD1 might be the D (6 bases). Trimming cost V 5 bases and J 7 bases, with 12 bases left between them. This CDR3 is built from 14 residues. Germline lookup yields CDR1 MNHEY and CDR2 SMNVEV (reference sequence). Here the CDR3 reads CASSPGVSNSPLHF. The CDR3, as DNA: TGTGCCAGCAGTCCAGGGGTATCGAATTCACCCCTCCACTTT.

This clonotype has a count of ten or more. The V call is TRBV6-2 or TRBV6-3, the J call TRBJ2-7; D is uncertain. CDR1 and CDR2 from the germline V gene are MNHEY and SVGEGT. The ends were cut back, 6 bases at V and 6 bases at J, with 21 bases in the middle. The length of the CDR3 is 15 residues. CDR3 protein: CASSRSTETTGEQYF. Here the CDR3 DNA reads TGTGCCAGCAGCCGATCCACAGAAACTACCGGCGAGCAGTACTTC.